The T cell receptor (beta chain) described here comes from a study of CD8 T cells in Susac syndrome. Reverse transcription of about 0.5 to 1 ug RNA used random hexamers. TCRdb redid the calling of the immunoSEQ multiplex PCR reads with MiXCR, one entry per CDR3 protein. This table holds about 300,000 distinct CDR3 sequences, roughly 90% found once. Findings and limits, study-wide: The study conceded that relatively few individuals underwent its TCR sequencing and HLA analysis.

Concerning this clonotype: Its antigen is still unknown.

This CDR3 region has 12 residues. Trimming took 0 bases from V and 7 from J, leaving 2 bases between them. Germline CDR1 SGDLS, CDR2 YYNGEE. The chain employs TRBV9 and TRBJ1-6; D call uncertain. This TCR derives from a human donor with multiple sclerosis. Sequencing input: CD8+ T cells from PBMCs. The CDR3 sequence: CASSVGNSPLHF. The CDR3 DNA reads as TGTGCCAGCAGCGTAGGGAATTCACCCCTCCACTTT.